Listed here are 21 T cell receptor beta chains from one sample, sequenced in a study of blood T cell repertoires in COVID-19. Assay: immunoSEQ multiplex PCR; the TCRdb copy retains only in-frame clones and omits some. This table holds hundreds of thousands of clones, 75% to 90% found once. The sample taken for sequencing was PBMCs or T cells enriched from blood (not recorded which). All receptors derive from a man aged 30 to 45 who had recovered from COVID-19.

V is TRBV12-3 or TRBV12-4 and J is TRBJ2-5; D uncertain. This CDR3 is built from 12 residues. V lost 5 bases, J lost 4 bases, and 8 bases lay in between. This CDR3 reads CASSPILETQYF. The CDR3 DNA reads TGTGCCAGCAGTCCTATTTTAGAGACCCAGTACTTC.

The chain has TRBV19 and TRBJ2-7, with D perhaps matching TRBD2 (5 bases). Germline lookup yields CDR1 LNHDA and CDR2 SQIVND (reference sequence). V was shortened by 6 bases and J by 2 bases, with 11 bases between the two germline ends. The CDR3 is made up of 13 amino acids. CDR3 DNA: TGTGCCAGTAGCGACTACGGAACCTACGAGCAGTACTTC. It codes for CASSDYGTYEQYF. Using reference TRBV19 and TRBJ2-7 for the parts outside the CDR3, the full variable domain is DGGITQSPKYLFRKEGQNVTLSCEQNLNHDAMYWYRQDPGQGLRLIYYSQIVNDFQKGDIAEGYSVSREKKESFPLTVTSAQKNPTAFYLCASSDYGTYEQYFGPGTRLTVT.

About this clone: A junction end diverges from the germline sequence, so it may reflect a read error. The rearrangement uses TRBV2 and TRBJ1-4, with a tentative D call TRBD1 (6 bases). The CDR3 is 11 amino acids. Germline V gene data show CDR1 as SNHLY and CDR2 as FYNNEI. CDR3 protein: CASNLDRTIIF. In DNA form, the CDR3 reads TGTGCCAGCAATTTAGACAGGACCATCATCTTT.

The chain joins TRBV2 to TRBJ2-7; possible D gene TRBD2, 6 bases. CDR3 length equals 14 residues. Germline V gene sequence: CDR1 SNHLY, CDR2 FYNNEI. Trimming took 6 bases from V and 6 from J, leaving 18 bases between them. Written as DNA, the CDR3 is TGTGCCAGCAGAATAGGCGGGACCCCCCCCGAGCAGTACTTC. It yields the protein CASRIGGTPPEQYF.

This rearrangement joins TRBV6-5 to TRBJ2-7; TRBD1 is a possible D gene (5 bases). The V gene's germline CDR1 is MNHEY and CDR2 SVGAGI. V was clipped by 5 bases and J by 2 bases, with 16 bases between them. CDR3 length: 15 amino acids. The chain's CDR3 is CASSLDTGPTYEQYF. The DNA for the CDR3 is TGTGCCAGCAGTCTCGACACAGGACCCACCTACGAGCAGTACTTC.

There are a few counts of this clone. This chain connects TRBV5-1 to TRBJ1-1; TRBD1 agrees at 8 bases. The CDR3 loop spans 16 amino acids. With V trimmed by 4 bases and J by 4 bases, 12 bases remained unmatched. Germline V gene data show CDR1 as SGHRS and CDR2 as YFSETQ. This chain's CDR3 is CASSSRDRSRSTEAFF. CDR3 nucleotide sequence: TGCGCCAGCAGCAGCCGGGACAGGTCTCGTAGCACTGAAGCTTTCTTT.

V usage is TRBV10-2 and J usage is TRBJ1-6, with unresolved D. This CDR3 has 12 amino acids. Deletions cut 8 bases from V and 8 bases from J, with 10 bases between. Germline assignment: CDR1 WSHSY and CDR2 SAAADI. Here the CDR3 DNA reads TGCGCCAGCCGAGACGGGGATTCACCCCTCCACTTT. Translated: CASRDGDSPLHF.

As to this clone: The sample carries other DNA sequences with the same CDR3. This chain joins TRBV6-5 and TRBJ2-7; no firm D call. The germline CDR1 and CDR2 sequences are MNHEY and SVGAGI. The V and J ends lost 0 bases and 5 bases respectively, with 8 bases between them. The CDR3 is made up of 13 amino acids. The CDR3: CASSYSRGHEQYF. The CDR3 DNA is TGTGCCAGCAGTTACTCCCGAGGCCACGAGCAGTACTTC.

The V and J genes are TRBV5-6 and TRBJ1-1; D gene uncertain. CDR1 and CDR2 (germline): SGHDT, YYEEEE. V dropped 0 bases and J dropped 4 bases, with 10 bases sitting between them. CDR3 length: 14 amino acids. The CDR3 spells CASSLAVESTEAFF. CDR3 coding DNA: TGTGCCAGCAGCTTGGCCGTCGAGAGCACTGAAGCTTTCTTT.

The sample holds one count of this clone. This chain connects TRBV21-1 to TRBJ2-7; the D call in the table, TRBD1, was not verified against the DNA. TRBV21-1 is designated a pseudogene. This CDR3 has 16 residues. The CDR3 here is CASSKVSGPRSYEQYF. CDR3 sequence (DNA): TGTGCCAGCAGCAAAGTCTCAGGGCCGAGGTCCTACGAGCAGTACTTC.

This clone appeared a single time. This rearrangement joins TRBV25-1 to TRBJ1-1; D not certain. Trimming shortened V by 3 bases and J by 3 bases, and 8 bases separated the two germline ends. The CDR3 is made up of 13 amino acids. Germline CDR1 MGHDK, CDR2 SYGVNS. The CDR3 region is CASSEGRYTEAFF. The DNA for the CDR3 is TGTGCCAGCAGTGAGGGCAGGTACACTGAAGCTTTCTTT.

This chain connects TRBV28 to TRBJ2-1; 10 positions match TRBD1. V shed 4 bases and J 1 base; nucleotides not matched to a gene: 4. This CDR3 is built from 16 residues. The V gene's germline CDR1 is MDHEN and CDR2 SYDVKM. The CDR3 DNA reads as TGTGCCAGCAGTTCCCCGGGACAGGGGTCCTACAATGAGCAGTTCTTC. Encoded protein: CASSSPGQGSYNEQFF.

The chain has TRBV5-4 and TRBJ2-7; maybe TRBD1 (7 bases). Per germline, CDR1 SGHNT and CDR2 YYREEE (reference sequence). This CDR3 contains 14 residues. Trimming shortened V by 3 bases and J by 4 bases, and 14 bases separated the two germline ends. The CDR3 spells CASSSGGGKYEQYF. In DNA form, the CDR3 reads TGTGCCAGCAGCTCTGGAGGGGGCAAGTACGAGCAGTACTTC.

V usage is TRBV27 and J usage is TRBJ2-7, with D possibly being TRBD1 (8 bases). This CDR3 is built from 14 residues. V was pared by 3 bases and J by 5 bases, with 14 bases between. Germline V lookup: CDR1 MNHEY, CDR2 SMNVEV (reference sequence). CDR3 region: CASSFNRGGHEQYF. The CDR3 DNA follows: TGTGCCAGCAGTTTTAACAGGGGGGGACACGAGCAGTACTTC.

The chain uses TRBV10-1 and TRBJ2-7; 10 bases are a match to TRBD1. V lost 6 bases and J lost 5; bases outside the gene matches: 4. Germline CDR1 and CDR2: WNHNN and SYGVQD (reference sequence). CDR3 length equals 13 residues. CDR3 in DNA: TGCGCCAGCAGCCAGGACAGGGGGAACGAGCAGTACTTC. Translated: CASSQDRGNEQYF.

V and J are TRBV12-3 or TRBV12-4 and TRBJ1-1; unclear D gene. With 8 bases removed from V and 2 bases from J, the gap between germline ends came to 9 bases. This CDR3 has 12 residues. In DNA, the CDR3 is TGTGCCAGCCGCGCAGGAAACACTGAAGCTTTCTTT. Translated, it gives CASRAGNTEAFF.

The V and J genes are TRBV15 and TRBJ1-5, with D perhaps matching TRBD1 (6 bases). CDR1 is LNHNV, CDR2 YYDKDF, per germline (reference sequence). This CDR3 comprises 16 residues. The V and J ends lost 0 bases and 3 bases respectively, with 12 bases between them. DNA for the CDR3: TGTGCCACCAGCAGAGAAAGGGCAGGGGTCAATCAGCCCCAGCATTTT. This sequence encodes CATSRERAGVNQPQHF.

This chain joins TRBV13 and TRBJ2-7; D gene ambiguous. The V and J ends lost 0 bases and 6 bases respectively, with 6 bases between them. The CDR3 consists of 12 residues. The germline CDR1 and CDR2 sequences are PRHDT and FYEKMQ (reference sequence). CDR3 coding DNA: TGTGCCAGCAGCTTAGGGGCCTTCGAGCAGTACTTC. Its translation: CASSLGAFEQYF.

The CDR3, as DNA: TGTGCCAGCACCCCTGGAGTTGTGTCACCCCTCCACTTT. This sequence encodes CASTPGVVSPLHF. The chain recombines TRBV7-9 with TRBJ1-6; D call uncertain. Germline values: CDR1 SEHNR, CDR2 FQNEAQ (reference sequence). Trimming cost V 7 bases and J 10 bases, with 14 bases left between them. The CDR3 covers 13 residues.

This clone was seen a single time. The chain links TRBV7-9 to TRBJ2-7, with TRBD1 matching over 8 bases. This CDR3 spans 14 amino acids. Germline CDR1 SEHNR, CDR2 FQNEAQ (reference sequence). V shed 3 bases, J shed 4 bases, and the junction held 5 bases outside the gene matches. This CDR3 is CASSFTGGSYEQYF. In DNA form, the CDR3 reads TGTGCCAGCAGCTTCACAGGGGGGAGTTACGAGCAGTACTTC.

The chain uses TRBV18 and TRBJ2-5; 9 bases line up with TRBD1. The CDR3 covers 15 residues. After removal of 6 bases from V and 2 bases from J, the junction contained 7 bases not matched to a gene. From germline, CDR1 is KGHSH and CDR2 LQKENI. In DNA form, the CDR3 reads TGTGCCAGCTCCCGGGGACAGGGATTACAAGAGACCCAGTACTTC. Translated: CASSRGQGLQETQYF.